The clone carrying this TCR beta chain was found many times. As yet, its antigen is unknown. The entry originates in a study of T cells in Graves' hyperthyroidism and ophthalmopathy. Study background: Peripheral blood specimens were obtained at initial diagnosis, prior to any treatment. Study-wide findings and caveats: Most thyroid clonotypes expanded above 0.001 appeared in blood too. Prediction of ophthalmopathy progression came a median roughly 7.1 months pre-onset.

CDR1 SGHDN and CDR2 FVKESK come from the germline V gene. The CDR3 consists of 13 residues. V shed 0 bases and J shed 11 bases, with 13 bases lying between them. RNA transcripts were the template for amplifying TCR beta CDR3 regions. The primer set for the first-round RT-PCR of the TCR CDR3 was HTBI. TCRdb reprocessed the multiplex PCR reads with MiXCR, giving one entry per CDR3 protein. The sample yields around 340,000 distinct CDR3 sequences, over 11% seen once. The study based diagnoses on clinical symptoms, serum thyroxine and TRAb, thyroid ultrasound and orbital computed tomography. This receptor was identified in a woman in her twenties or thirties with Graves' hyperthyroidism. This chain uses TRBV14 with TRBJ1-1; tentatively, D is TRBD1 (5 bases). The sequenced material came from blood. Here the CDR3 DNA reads TGTGCCAGCAGCCAAGATCGGGGGATGATTGCTTTCTTT. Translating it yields CASSQDRGMIAFF.